The next 29 T cell receptor beta chains were all read from a single sample in a study of blood T cell repertoires in COVID-19. Sequencing used immunoSEQ multiplex PCR; TCRdb keeps in-frame clones, though not all of them. The sample includes 95,000 or so clones, 81% of them seen just once. Sequenced: peripheral blood. These receptors all come from a man older than 75 with active or convalescent COVID-19.

The V gene is TRBV6-1, the J gene TRBJ1-2, with TRBD1 as a possible D gene (5 bases). V was pared by 3 bases and J by 2 bases, with 10 bases between. Per germline, CDR1 MNHNS and CDR2 SASEGT. The CDR3 covers 14 residues. CDR3 region: CASSDRGGNYGYTF. In DNA form, the CDR3 reads TGTGCCAGCAGTGATAGGGGTGGGAACTATGGCTACACCTTC.

The chain couples TRBV5-6 to TRBJ2-7, with 7 bases identical to TRBD1. Unmatched junction bases numbered 4, after V lost 5 bases and J lost 5 bases. Germline V lookup: CDR1 SGHDT, CDR2 YYEEEE. The CDR3 consists of 12 residues. The CDR3 DNA reads TGTGCCAGCAGTACTCAGGGGGACGAGCAGTACTTC. It encodes CASSTQGDEQYF.

This chain joins TRBV5-1 and TRBJ2-7, with D possibly being TRBD1 (6 bases). Germline CDR1 SGHRS, CDR2 YFSETQ. CDR3 length: 14 amino acids. V lost 4 bases, J lost 6 bases, and 17 bases lay in between. The CDR3 sequence: CASSPGTPTAEQYF. The CDR3, as DNA: TGCGCCAGCAGCCCAGGGACACCGACGGCCGAGCAGTACTTC.

J is TRBJ2-2 and V is TRBV27, with 9 bases fitting TRBD2. Per germline, CDR1 MNHEY and CDR2 SMNVEV (reference sequence). The J segment lost 4 bases and the V segment lost 7 bases, leaving 10 bases of the junction unmatched. The CDR3 sequence is 16 residues long. The CDR3 reads CASNLIAGAVTGELFF. In nucleotides, the CDR3 is TGTGCCAGCAATCTCATAGCGGGGGCGGTCACCGGGGAGCTGTTTTTT.

This rearrangement joins TRBV7-2 to TRBJ2-7; a weak D match, TRBD2 (7 bases). There are 14 residues in the CDR3. Trimming left V 8 bases short and J 6 bases short, with 20 bases between. Looked up from germline, CDR1 is SGHTA and CDR2 is FQGNSA. This chain's CDR3 is CASRWRGAGAEQYF. CDR3 bases: TGTGCCAGCCGCTGGAGGGGGGCGGGGGCCGAGCAGTACTTC.

The chain uses TRBV5-8 and TRBJ2-7; no definite D call. CDR1 and CDR2 (germline): SGHTS, YDEGEE. Trimming stripped 3 bases from V and 3 bases from J, with 4 bases between. This CDR3 region has 11 residues. CDR3 sequence: CASSSGYEQYF. The CDR3 DNA reads as TGTGCCAGCAGCTCGGGCTACGAGCAGTACTTC.

The chain recombines TRBV3-1 (or the pseudogene TRBV3-2) with TRBJ2-1; 10 bases agree with TRBD2. CDR1 is LGHDT and CDR2 is YNNKEL in the germline V gene (reference sequence). Trimming removed 4 bases from V and 8 bases from J; junction bases left unmatched: 14. The CDR3 covers 17 residues. The CDR3, as DNA: TGTGCCAGCAGCCCCCGAACCTTAGCGGGGGGCGTCTATGAGCAGTTCTTC. It encodes CASSPRTLAGGVYEQFF.

V is TRBV12-3 or TRBV12-4 and J is TRBJ2-2; possibly TRBD1 for D (5 bases). Trimming pared 6 bases from V and 4 bases from J, leaving 6 bases between. The CDR3 sequence is 12 residues long. As DNA, the CDR3 is TGTGCCAGCAGGGACATCACCGGGGAGCTGTTTTTT. It is translated as CASRDITGELFF.

This clone has more than one count but fewer than ten. The rearrangement joins TRBV6-5 to TRBJ1-4, with unresolved D. V dropped 6 bases and J dropped 8 bases, with 13 bases sitting between them. The germline V gene has CDR1 MNHEY and CDR2 SVGAGI. The CDR3 sequence is 13 residues long. CDR3 DNA sequence: TGTGCCAGCAGCCCCGGTCCCGGGGAAAAACTGTTTTTT. Translation gives CASSPGPGEKLFF.

The chain links TRBV6-5 to TRBJ2-5; the match to TRBD1 covers 7 bases. CDR3 length: 15 amino acids. Germline CDR1 is MNHEY and CDR2 is SVGAGI. V lost 6 bases, J lost 5 bases, and 12 bases stayed unmatched. CDR3 bases: TGTGCCAGCAGCCTCACAACAGGGGCCGGGGAGACCCAGTACTTC. This encodes CASSLTTGAGETQYF.

This clone turned up a few times. The chain recombines TRBV4-1 with TRBJ1-2; unclear D gene. CDR3 length equals 16 residues. Germline V gene data show CDR1 as MGHRA and CDR2 as YSYEKL. With 0 bases removed from V and 1 base from J, the gap between germline ends came to 12 bases. The CDR3 is CASSQEASAFNYGYTF. CDR3 sequence (DNA): TGCGCCAGCAGCCAAGAGGCATCTGCTTTTAACTATGGCTACACCTTC.

V gene TRBV11-3 combines with J gene TRBJ2-7; TRBD1 matches at 9 bases. The V segment lost 3 bases and the J segment 2 bases; nucleotides outside the gene matches: 8. The CDR3 covers 16 residues. Germline V gives CDR1 SGHNT, CDR2 YENEEA. The CDR3 loop reads CASSFDSDRGAYEQYF. DNA of the CDR3: TGTGCCAGCAGCTTTGATTCGGACAGGGGAGCCTACGAGCAGTACTTC.

This clone was counted a few times. The chain links TRBV5-1 to TRBJ1-5; 7 nucleotides agree with TRBD1. This CDR3 region has 14 residues. V trimming: 3 bases; J trimming: 2 bases; junction bases outside the gene matches: 2. CDR1 SGHRS and CDR2 YFSETQ come from the germline V gene. The CDR3 DNA follows: TGCGCCAGCAGCTCCGGACAGGGCAATCAGCCCCAGCATTTT. Translated, it gives CASSSGQGNQPQHF.

The chain is built from TRBV4-3 and TRBJ2-2; the match to TRBD2 covers 10 bases. V trimming: 3 bases; J trimming: 1 base; junction bases outside the gene matches: 11. This CDR3 has 19 residues. The germline CDR1 and CDR2 sequences are LGHNA and YSLEER. The CDR3 nucleotides are TGCGCCAGCAGCCAGAGTTCTAGCGGGGGCCTGGGGAACACCGGGGAGCTGTTTTTT. Its translation is CASSQSSSGGLGNTGELFF.

This clone was recorded once. V usage is TRBV15 and J usage is TRBJ1-3, with D perhaps TRBD1 (6 bases). The germline V gene has CDR1 LNHNV and CDR2 YYDKDF (reference sequence). V dropped 0 bases and J dropped 8 bases, with 11 bases sitting between them. The CDR3 extends over 14 amino acids. CDR3 nucleotides: TGTGCCACCAGCAGAGATTGGGGGGGCGACACCATATATTTT. Translated: CATSRDWGGDTIYF. Full variable domain (remainder filled in from reference TRBV15 and TRBJ1-3): DAMVIQNPRYQVTQFGKPVTLSCSQTLNHNVMYWYQQKSSQAPKLLFHYYDKDFNNEADTPDNFQSRRPNTSFCFLDIRSPGLGDTAMYLCATSRDWGGDTIYFGEGSWLTVV.

The chain uses TRBV4-3 and TRBJ1-5; D remains unclear. This CDR3 is built from 13 residues. V was shortened by 0 bases and J by 7 bases, with 7 bases between the two germline ends. In germline, CDR1 is LGHNA, CDR2 YSLEER. CDR3 protein: CASSQDISQPQHF. The DNA for the CDR3 is TGCGCCAGCAGCCAAGATATATCCCAGCCCCAGCATTTT.

The chain is built from TRBV10-2 and TRBJ2-7, with D perhaps matching TRBD2 (7 bases). Per germline, CDR1 WSHSY and CDR2 SAAADI. The CDR3 length is 16 residues. V was clipped by 5 bases and J by 0 bases, with 17 bases between them. In DNA form, the CDR3 reads TGCGCCAGCAGTCCCGGGGGACGGGGGGCCTCCTACGAGCAGTACTTC. Its protein is CASSPGGRGASYEQYF.

This sequence joins TRBV7-3 and TRBJ1-3; 7 positions match TRBD1. V lost 5 bases and J lost 2; bases outside the gene matches: 3. Germline values: CDR1 SGHTA, CDR2 FQGTGA. The CDR3 consists of 14 residues. The CDR3, as DNA: TGTGCCAGCAGCCCGACAGGGCCTGGAAACACCATATATTTT. This translates into CASSPTGPGNTIYF.

The J gene is TRBJ2-2, the V gene TRBV5-1, with 9 bases matching TRBD1. The germline V gene has CDR1 SGHRS and CDR2 YFSETQ. The CDR3 length is 14 residues. V lost 0 bases and J lost 7; bases outside the gene matches: 1. The CDR3 nucleotides are TGCGCCAGCAGCTTGGGACAGGGGGTCGGGGAGCTGTTTTTT. It translates to CASSLGQGVGELFF.

The chain carries TRBV5-1 and TRBJ1-4, with 9 bases lining up with TRBD1. The CDR3 consists of 15 residues. V trimming: 3 bases; J trimming: 8 bases; junction bases outside the gene matches: 8. CDR1 is SGHRS and CDR2 is YFSETQ in the germline V gene. In DNA form, the CDR3 reads TGCGCCAGCAGCTATTCGGGACAGGGAGGGGAAAAACTGTTTTTT. This codes for CASSYSGQGGEKLFF.

The J gene is TRBJ1-1, the V gene TRBV5-1; D unresolved. The CDR3 is made up of 14 amino acids. Germline loops: CDR1 SGHRS, CDR2 YFSETQ. V was pared by 0 bases and J by 1 base, with 7 bases between. The CDR3 sequence: CASSLVAQNTEAFF. The CDR3 region has the DNA TGCGCCAGCAGCTTGGTAGCACAGAACACTGAAGCTTTCTTT.

This clone was recorded only once. J is TRBJ1-1 and V is TRBV6-5; D possibly corresponds to TRBD1 (6 bases). Germline V CDR1 and CDR2: MNHEY, SVGAGI. The germline V and J ends were trimmed by 11 bases and 4 bases, with 20 bases remaining between them. The CDR3 is made up of 14 amino acids. The CDR3 DNA is TGTGCCGGTAGGGGGGGCATTAGAAGCACTGAAGCTTTCTTT. The encoded protein is CAGRGGIRSTEAFF.

This clone has just a few counts. This chain links TRBV29-1 with TRBJ1-1; 7 bases align to TRBD1. The CDR3 consists of 11 residues. Germline CDR1 reads SQVTM; CDR2 reads ANQGSEA. Unmatched junction bases numbered 5, after V lost 4 bases and J lost 9 bases. The DNA for the CDR3 is TGCAGCGTTGGGGGGGACAGCCAAGCTTTCTTT. The encoded protein is CSVGGDSQAFF.

V usage is TRBV19 and J usage is TRBJ1-2; D remains ambiguous. This CDR3 is 13 amino acids long. CDR1 is LNHDA, CDR2 SQIVND, per germline (reference sequence). Trimming removed 3 bases at V and 4 bases at J, with 9 bases between. The DNA of the CDR3 is TGTGCCAGTAGTATGGGCAGGTCCTATGGCTACACCTTC. Translating it yields CASSMGRSYGYTF.

The rearrangement links TRBV21-1 to TRBJ1-3. TRBV21-1 represents a pseudogene. This CDR3 region has 13 residues. The CDR3 spells CADLRGTGNTIYF. CDR3 sequence (DNA): TGTGCCGACCTCCGGGGTACTGGAAACACCATATATTTT.

V usage is TRBV11-3 and J usage is TRBJ2-2; TRBD1 matches 8 bases. J lost 6 bases, V lost 4 bases, and 4 bases had no gene match. The CDR3 contains 14 residues. Germline V gives CDR1 SGHNT, CDR2 YENEEA. The CDR3 coding sequence is TGTGCCAGCAGCTCCTCGACAGGGGCCGGGGAGCTGTTTTTT. Its translation: CASSSSTGAGELFF.

The chain couples TRBV10-3 to TRBJ2-1, with unresolved D. The CDR3 runs 12 residues. Between the trimmed V and J ends, which lost 6 bases and 7 bases, there was a span of 10 bases. CDR1 is ENHRY and CDR2 is SYGVKD in the germline V gene. CDR3 protein: CAISQRGNEQFF. Written as DNA, the CDR3 is TGTGCCATCAGCCAGCGTGGTAATGAGCAGTTCTTC.

The rearrangement links TRBV13 to TRBJ1-1; 8 nucleotides match TRBD1. The CDR3 covers 14 residues. CDR1 and CDR2 from the germline V gene are PRHDT and FYEKMQ (reference sequence). Trimming took 5 bases from V and 1 from J; bases not matched to a gene: 3. The chain's CDR3 is CASSVRGRNTEAFF. The CDR3 nucleotides are TGTGCCAGCAGCGTCAGGGGGCGGAACACTGAAGCTTTCTTT.

V gene TRBV12-3 or TRBV12-4 combines with J gene TRBJ1-4, with no clear D. V lost 10 bases and J lost 7, with 16 bases in between. This CDR3 region has 13 residues. DNA of the CDR3: TGTGCCATTTCGCCCGGTCGGGGTGAAAAACTGTTTTTT. This translates into CAISPGRGEKLFF.